This is a list of T cell receptor beta chains from one sample in a study of shared clonotypes between healthy human individuals. This table comes from immunoSEQ multiplex PCR, and its TCRdb copy is limited to in-frame clones, with some not included. Of millions of clones listed, roughly 95% are singletons. Input material: naive CD8+ T cells sorted from blood. The receptors derive from a young man in good health. The CDR3 runs from the conserved cysteine through the conserved F or W. D genes are given only for firm matches. The size of a clone is reported for some rows only, either as once, few or many, or as a class for expanded clones.

.	TRBV6-5	TRBD1	TRBJ2-7	CASSYGTGSEQYF	TGTGCCAGCAGTTACGGGACAGGGAGCGAGCAGTACTTC
.	TRBV6-5	.	TRBJ2-7	CASHLGREQYF	TGTGCCAGCCACTTGGGGCGCGAGCAGTACTTC
.	TRBV4-3	TRBD2	TRBJ2-5	CASSQGLVGETQYF	TGCGCCAGCAGCCAGGGACTAGTCGGCGAGACCCAGTACTTC
.	TRBV5-6	TRBD2	TRBJ2-3	CASSLGLAGSTDTQYF	TGTGCCAGCAGCTTGGGACTAGCGGGGAGCACAGATACGCAGTATTTT
.	TRBV28	TRBD1	TRBJ2-7	CASRPPDRANEQYF	TGTGCCAGCAGACCCCCGGACAGGGCAAACGAGCAGTACTTC
.	TRBV4-2	.	TRBJ1-2	CASSQLDGHLLYGYTF	TGTGCCAGCAGCCAATTGGACGGACACCTACTCTATGGCTACACCTTC
.	TRBV19	TRBD1	TRBJ2-1	CASSHRDRGNEQFF	TGTGCCAGTAGTCACCGGGACAGGGGGAATGAGCAGTTCTTC
.	TRBV27	.	TRBJ2-7	CASSLAGYGVEQYF	TGTGCCAGCAGTTTGGCAGGTTATGGGGTCGAGCAGTACTTC
.	TRBV6-5	TRBD2	TRBJ2-5	CASSTQPGLAETQYF	TGTGCCAGCAGTACTCAACCGGGACTAGCGGAGACCCAGTACTTC
.	TRBV19	TRBD1	TRBJ1-2	CASRSRDRLNYGYTF	TGTGCCAGTAGGAGCCGGGACAGGTTAAACTATGGCTACACCTTC
.	TRBV7-9	.	TRBJ2-7	CASSSTRGGAYEQYF	TGTGCCAGCAGCTCCACCCGCGGAGGGGCCTACGAGCAGTACTTC
.	TRBV27	TRBD2	TRBJ2-5	CASSLGLVGETQYF	TGTGCCAGCAGTCTGGGACTAGTTGGAGAGACCCAGTACTTC
.	TRBV9	.	TRBJ2-1	CASSVGSSTYNEQFF	TGTGCCAGCAGCGTAGGATCTTCCACCTACAATGAGCAGTTCTTC
.	TRBV10-3	.	TRBJ2-6	CAISLTSSRRLVSGANVLTF	TGTGCCATCAGTCTTACTTCATCCCGTAGGCTGGTTTCTGGGGCCAACGTCCTGACTTTC
.	TRBV2	TRBD1	TRBJ2-1	CASKGQTINNEQFF	TGTGCCAGCAAGGGACAGACAATAAACAATGAGCAGTTCTTC
.	TRBV27	.	TRBJ1-2	CASSFIGGNYGYTF	TGTGCCAGCAGTTTTATTGGGGGAAACTATGGCTACACCTTC
.	TRBV2	.	TRBJ1-1	CASNTGENTEAFF	TGTGCCAGCAATACAGGAGAAAACACTGAAGCTTTCTTT
.	TRBV14	.	TRBJ2-2	CASSQLNTGELFF	TGTGCCAGCAGCCAACTGAACACCGGGGAGCTGTTTTTT
.	TRBV7-9	.	TRBJ1-1	CASNTGEFLNTEAFF	TGTGCCAGCAACACGGGCGAATTCCTGAACACTGAAGCTTTCTTT
.	TRBV10-2	.	TRBJ1-5	CASSELGQGVGDQPQHF	TGCGCCAGCAGTGAGTTAGGGCAAGGGGTCGGGGATCAGCCCCAGCATTTT
.	TRBV5-1	.	TRBJ2-1	CASSLRTRTSSYNEQFF	TGCGCCAGCAGCTTAAGGACTCGAACTAGCTCCTACAATGAGCAGTTCTTC
.	TRBV5-6	.	TRBJ2-3	CASSLVWAGTDTQYF	TGTGCCAGCAGCTTGGTCTGGGCAGGCACAGATACGCAGTATTTT
.	TRBV7-9	.	TRBJ2-7	CASSLVGPTGYSYEQYF	TGTGCCAGCAGCTTAGTGGGCCCCACCGGATACTCCTACGAGCAGTACTTC
.	TRBV7-8	TRBD1	TRBJ1-1	CASSSIPQTGEGEAFF	TGTGCCAGCAGCTCGATACCTCAGACAGGGGAGGGGGAAGCTTTCTTT
.	TRBV4-3	.	TRBJ1-5	CASSGGTRQPQHF	TGCGCCAGCAGCGGGGGAACGCGACAGCCCCAGCATTTT
.	TRBV6-1	TRBD1	TRBJ2-7	CASSDLTGGAYEQYF	TGTGCCAGCAGTGATTTGACAGGGGGGGCCTACGAGCAGTACTTC
few	TRBV7-9	.	TRBJ1-6	CASSAEGLNSALHF	TGTGCCAGCAGCGCCGAGGGCCTGAATTCAGCCCTCCACTTT
.	TRBV27	.	TRBJ2-1	CASSPIEGSWFF	TGTGCCAGCAGTCCGATTGAAGGGTCCTGGTTCTTC
.	TRBV25-1	TRBD2	TRBJ2-2	CASSEGLAGGSFTGELFF	TGTGCCAGCAGTGAGGGACTAGCGGGGGGGTCCTTCACCGGGGAGCTGTTTTTT
.	TRBV27	.	TRBJ1-6	CASSPGQNYNSPLHF	TGTGCCAGCAGTCCCGGACAGAACTATAATTCACCCCTCCACTTT
.	TRBV27	.	TRBJ2-1	CASNLGGAGANEQFF	TGTGCCAGCAACCTGGGGGGAGCAGGGGCCAATGAGCAGTTCTTC
.	TRBV10-1	TRBD2	TRBJ2-2	CASSESELAGDTGELFF	TGCGCCAGCAGTGAGTCAGAACTAGCGGGGGACACCGGGGAGCTGTTTTTT
.	TRBV5-8	TRBD2	TRBJ2-1	CASSLGGKAGDIYNEQFF	TGTGCCAGCAGCTTGGGAGGCAAAGCGGGGGATATCTACAATGAGCAGTTCTTC
.	TRBV6-5	.	TRBJ1-1	CASSYSAAQNTEAFF	TGTGCCAGCAGTTACTCGGCAGCCCAGAACACTGAAGCTTTCTTT
.	TRBV4-3	TRBD1	TRBJ1-3	CASSHDRVSLNTIYF	TGCGCCAGCAGCCACGACAGGGTATCCCTAAACACCATATATTTT
.	TRBV7-2	.	TRBJ2-7	CASSLWGLEGYEQYF	TGTGCCAGCAGCTTATGGGGCCTAGAGGGCTACGAGCAGTACTTC
.	TRBV5-1	TRBD2	TRBJ2-7	CASSLAGTSYEQYF	TGCGCCAGCAGCTTGGCCGGGACTAGCTACGAGCAGTACTTC
.	TRBV10-1	.	TRBJ2-3	CASSANAGLNTDTQYF	TGCGCCAGCAGCGCCAATGCAGGGCTAAACACAGATACGCAGTATTTT
.	TRBV2	TRBD2	TRBJ2-1	CASSEALAGHNEQFF	TGTGCCAGCAGTGAAGCATTAGCGGGCCACAATGAGCAGTTCTTC
.	TRBV13	TRBD2	TRBJ2-7	CASSFRTSGRYDEQYF	TGTGCCAGCAGCTTCCGGACTAGCGGGAGGTACGACGAGCAGTACTTC
once	TRBV10-3	TRBD2	TRBJ2-3	CAILAENTDTQYF	TGTGCCATTCTAGCGGAGAACACAGATACGCAGTATTTT
.	TRBV2	TRBD2	TRBJ2-1	CASSDGVAGGSYNEQFF	TGTGCCAGCAGTGACGGGGTAGCGGGAGGTTCCTACAATGAGCAGTTCTTC
.	TRBV7-9	TRBD1	TRBJ1-6	CASEGGDYNSPLHF	TGTGCCAGCGAAGGGGGCGATTATAATTCACCCCTCCACTTT
once	TRBV5-1	.	TRBJ2-7	CASSLEEGAPSYEQYF	TGCGCCAGCAGCTTGGAAGAGGGAGCTCCCTCCTACGAGCAGTACTTC
.	TRBV29-1	.	TRBJ2-1	CSVESQGYNEQFF	TGCAGCGTTGAATCCCAGGGCTACAATGAGCAGTTCTTC
.	TRBV5-4	TRBD2	TRBJ2-2	CASRPTGTSGRNTGELFF	TGTGCCAGCAGACCCACCGGGACTAGCGGGAGGAACACCGGGGAGCTGTTTTTT